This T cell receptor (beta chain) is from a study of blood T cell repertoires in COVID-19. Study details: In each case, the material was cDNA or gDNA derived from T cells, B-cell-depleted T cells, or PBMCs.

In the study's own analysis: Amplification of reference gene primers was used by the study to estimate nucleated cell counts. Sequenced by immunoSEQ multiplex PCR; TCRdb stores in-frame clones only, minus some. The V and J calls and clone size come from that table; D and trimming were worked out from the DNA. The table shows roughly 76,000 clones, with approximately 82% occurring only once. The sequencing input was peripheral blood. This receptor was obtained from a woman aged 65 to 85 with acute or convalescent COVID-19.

The CDR3 region has the DNA TGTGCCAGCAGTTTCCGTCAGGGGACAGGGGTTTATAAGACCCAGTACTTC. Amino acids: CASSFRQGTGVYKTQYF. This chain joins TRBV28 and TRBJ2-5; 10 bases line up with TRBD1. The CDR3 length is 17 residues. V shed 3 bases and J 6 bases; nucleotides not matched to a gene: 13. Germline V gene lookup returns CDR1 MDHEN and CDR2 SYDVKM.